This T cell receptor beta chain was recorded in a study of shared clonotypes between healthy human individuals. V gave up 5 bases and J gave up 2 bases; unmatched junction bases: 9. The germline V gene encodes CDR1 MNHNS and CDR2 SASEGT. The CDR3 runs 15 residues. Deep-level settings were used for running the assay. Assay: immunoSEQ multiplex PCR; the TCRdb copy retains only in-frame clones and omits some. The sample comprises more than 450,000 clones, 79% of which are singletons, and roughly 13% rests with the top ten. Only Caucasian adults living in Nashville, Tennessee served as donors. Source material: PBMCs. This TCR came from a woman aged 40 to 55 in good health. Some clones in this sample may be carry-over from other donors' samples. The chain links TRBV6-1 to TRBJ2-7; 7 bases match TRBD1. CDR3 DNA sequence: TGTGCCAGCAGTCTCGACAGGGTATCACCCTACGAGCAGTACTTC. As protein: CASSLDRVSPYEQYF.